A selection of T cell receptor beta chains follows, all from one sample in a study of shared clonotypes between healthy human individuals. Profiled with immunoSEQ multiplex PCR; TCRdb holds only in-frame clones, not every one. The sample includes approximately 2.4 million clones, around 95% of them seen just once. The sequenced material came from naive CD4+ T cells sorted from blood. Receptors were obtained from a man younger than 30 in good health. Each CDR3 is given with its conserved first and last residue. D genes are given only for firm matches. Not every row has a clone size; where given, it reads once, few, many or a size class.

abundance	v_gene	d_gene	j_gene	CDR3nt	CDR3aa
NA	TRBV6-6	TRBD2	TRBJ2-5	TGTGCCAGCAGTTCTAGCGGGGGGGAGACCCAGTACTTC	CASSSSGGETQYF
NA	TRBV5-1	TRBD1	TRBJ1-2	TGCGCCAGCAGCTTGGCAGGGGGAGTCGGTGGCTACACCTTC	CASSLAGGVGGYTF
NA	TRBV19	NA	TRBJ1-2	TGTGCCAGTAGTATAGCTTCGGTGGGCCGAACGAATGGCTACACCTTC	CASSIASVGRTNGYTF
NA	TRBV5-1	TRBD1	TRBJ2-7	TGCGCCAGCAGCTTCTTAACAGGGGCCGACGAGCAGTACTTC	CASSFLTGADEQYF
once	TRBV2	TRBD1	TRBJ2-5	TGTGCCAGCAGTGAAACTGGGACAGGGGGCCGGGAGACCCAGTACTTC	CASSETGTGGRETQYF
once	TRBV6-6	TRBD2	TRBJ2-7	TGTGCCAGCAGCCCGGGGGGGAGCCACGAGCAGTACTTC	CASSPGGSHEQYF
NA	TRBV7-9	TRBD2	TRBJ2-1	TGTGCCAGCACCGGGAGAGCGGGAGCCACGCTTAGCTCCTACAATGAGCAGTTCTTC	CASTGRAGATLSSYNEQFF
NA	TRBV30	NA	TRBJ1-6	TGTGCCTGGAGCCCCGGGAAGTCACCCCTCCACTTT	CAWSPGKSPLHF
once	TRBV19	NA	TRBJ1-1	TGTGCCAGTAGTATAGATGGACGGGTTCGGAAACAGGGTAACACTGAAGCTTTCTTT	CASSIDGRVRKQGNTEAFF
NA	TRBV28	TRBD1	TRBJ1-1	TGTGCCAGCGACGACAGGGGATTGGCTGAAGCTTTCTTT	CASDDRGLAEAFF
NA	TRBV30	NA	TRBJ1-3	TGTGCCTGGAGTGGTAGGATCTCTGGAAACACCATATATTTT	CAWSGRISGNTIYF
few	TRBV5-5	NA	TRBJ1-1	TGTGCCAGCAGCCCGGACCCGAACACTGAAGCTTTCTTT	CASSPDPNTEAFF
NA	TRBV7-7	TRBD2	TRBJ2-5	TGTGCTAGCAGCACTCGGGGGGGCCCGGAGACCCAGTACTTC	CASSTRGGPETQYF
NA	TRBV19	NA	TRBJ2-5	TGTGCCAGTAGTGAACAGGGTTTTGGAGAGACCCAGTACTTC	CASSEQGFGETQYF
NA	TRBV27	TRBD1	TRBJ1-6	TGTGCCAGCAGTGCCTACAGGGGGCGCGGGGTTGGTTCACCCCTCCACTTT	CASSAYRGRGVGSPLHF
NA	TRBV4-3	NA	TRBJ2-5	TGCGCCAGCAGCCAAGAAGCAATGTCCCTATGGACCCAGTACTTC	CASSQEAMSLWTQYF
NA	TRBV2	TRBD1	TRBJ1-3	TGTGCCAGCAGTGGAGACAGGGGCGGTGGAAACACCATATATTTT	CASSGDRGGGNTIYF
NA	TRBV6-5	TRBD2	TRBJ2-3	TGTGCCAGCAGTTACTTCCCTGGCGGGAGCGCAGATACGCAGTATTTT	CASSYFPGGSADTQYF
few	TRBV7-3	NA	TRBJ2-2	TGTGCCAGCAGCTTAACAGGACACGGCAGCGGGGAGCTGTTTTTT	CASSLTGHGSGELFF
once	TRBV9	TRBD1	TRBJ2-1	TGTGCCAGCAGCGTAGCGCTTGCGGACAGGGCAGGGAATGAGCAGTTCTTC	CASSVALADRAGNEQFF
NA	TRBV28	NA	TRBJ1-5	TGTGCCAGCAGTTTATGCGATCCTCCCCCCCTACGGAGGTCAGGCAATCAGCCCCAGCATTTT	CASSLCDPPPLRRSGNQPQHF